This is a list of T cell receptor beta chains from one sample in a study of low-dose radiotherapy and immunotherapy resistance in tumors. TCRdb reprocessed the reads with MiXCR, giving one entry per CDR3 protein. The sample lists around 64,000 distinct CDR3 sequences, roughly 29% occurring once. Sequenced here: PBMCs, sampled before treatment. The receptor set was obtained from a male donor with rectosigmoid adenocarcinoma. CDR3s include the opening cysteine and the closing phenylalanine or tryptophan.

TRBV25-1,TRBJ2-1,CASSDPDRGSRAEQFF
TRBV19,TRBJ1-5,CASSVEINQPQHF
TRBV5-1,TRBJ2-1,CASSSLRTGPASNEQFF
TRBV28,TRBJ2-7,CASSSGLAGARYEQYF
TRBV10-2,TRBJ1-2,CASSEVKTDYGYTF
TRBV14,TRBJ2-7,CASSITGLSYEQYF
TRBV14,TRBJ2-6,CASSWAGVGANVLTF
TRBV7-2,TRBJ1-1,CASSFFFRGSKNTEAFF
TRBV27,TRBJ2-1,CASGSGTSLYNEQFF
TRBV19,TRBJ2-7,CASSSGPTYEQYF
TRBV28,TRBJ1-6,CASSLLSGNNSPLHF
TRBV30,TRBJ1-1,CAWSPQPNTEAFF